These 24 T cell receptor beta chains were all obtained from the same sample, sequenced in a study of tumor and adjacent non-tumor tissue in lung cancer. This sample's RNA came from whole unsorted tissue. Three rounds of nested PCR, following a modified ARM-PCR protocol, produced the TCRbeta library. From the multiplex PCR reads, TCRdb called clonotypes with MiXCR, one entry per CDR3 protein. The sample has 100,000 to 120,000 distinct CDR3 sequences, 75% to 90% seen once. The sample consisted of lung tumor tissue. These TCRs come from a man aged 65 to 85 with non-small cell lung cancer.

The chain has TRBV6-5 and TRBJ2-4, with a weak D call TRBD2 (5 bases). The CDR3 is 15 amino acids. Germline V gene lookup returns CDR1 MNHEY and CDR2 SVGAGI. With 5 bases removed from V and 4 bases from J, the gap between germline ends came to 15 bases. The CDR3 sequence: CASSGGRLAKNIQYF. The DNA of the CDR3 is TGTGCCAGCAGTGGCGGTCGCCTAGCTAAAAACATTCAGTACTTC.

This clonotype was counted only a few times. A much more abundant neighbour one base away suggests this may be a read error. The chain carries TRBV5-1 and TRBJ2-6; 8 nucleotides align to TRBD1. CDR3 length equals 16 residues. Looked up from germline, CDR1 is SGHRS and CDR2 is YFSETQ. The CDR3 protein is CGSSLRDRSGANVLTF. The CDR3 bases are TGCGGCAGCAGCCTCCGGGACAGGTCTGGGGCCAACGTCCTGACTTTC.

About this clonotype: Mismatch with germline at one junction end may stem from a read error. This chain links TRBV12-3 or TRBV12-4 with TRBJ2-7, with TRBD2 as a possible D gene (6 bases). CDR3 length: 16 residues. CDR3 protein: CASRLGKGDFGGEQYF. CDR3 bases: TGTGCTAGCAGGCTGGGTAAAGGAGACTTCGGGGGCGAGCAGTACTTC.

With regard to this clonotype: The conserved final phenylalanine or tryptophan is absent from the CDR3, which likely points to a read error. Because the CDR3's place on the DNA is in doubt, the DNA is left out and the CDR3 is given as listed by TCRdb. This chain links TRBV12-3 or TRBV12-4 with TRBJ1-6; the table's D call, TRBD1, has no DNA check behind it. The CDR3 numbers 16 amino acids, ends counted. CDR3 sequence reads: CASTSGIGGYNSPLQL.

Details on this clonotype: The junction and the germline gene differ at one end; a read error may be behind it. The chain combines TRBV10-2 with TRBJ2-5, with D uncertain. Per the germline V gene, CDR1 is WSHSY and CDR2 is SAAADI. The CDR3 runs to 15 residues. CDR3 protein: CASSPATWPGETQYF. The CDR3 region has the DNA TGCGCCAGCAGCCCCGCGACATGGCCCGGTGAGACCCAATACTTC.

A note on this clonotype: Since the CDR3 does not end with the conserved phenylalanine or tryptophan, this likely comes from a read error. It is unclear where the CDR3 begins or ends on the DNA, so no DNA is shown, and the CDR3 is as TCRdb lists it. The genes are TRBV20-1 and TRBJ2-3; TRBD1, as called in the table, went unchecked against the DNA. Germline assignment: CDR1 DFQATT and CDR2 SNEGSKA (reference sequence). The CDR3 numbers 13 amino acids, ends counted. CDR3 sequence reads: CSTPGGAAYAQYI.

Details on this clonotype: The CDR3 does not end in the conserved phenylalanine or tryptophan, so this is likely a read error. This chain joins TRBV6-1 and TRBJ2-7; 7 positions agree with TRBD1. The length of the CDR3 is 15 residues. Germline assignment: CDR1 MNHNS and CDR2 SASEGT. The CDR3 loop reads CASSDLGTATYGQYI. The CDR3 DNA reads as TGTGCCAGCAGTGATCTCGGGACAGCGACCTACGGGCAGTACATA.

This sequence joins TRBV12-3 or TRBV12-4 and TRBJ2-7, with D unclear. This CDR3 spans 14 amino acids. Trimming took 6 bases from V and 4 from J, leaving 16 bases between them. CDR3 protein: CASSLTVTTYEQYF. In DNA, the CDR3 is TGTGCCAGCAGCCTTACCGTGACAACTTACGAGCAGTACTTC.

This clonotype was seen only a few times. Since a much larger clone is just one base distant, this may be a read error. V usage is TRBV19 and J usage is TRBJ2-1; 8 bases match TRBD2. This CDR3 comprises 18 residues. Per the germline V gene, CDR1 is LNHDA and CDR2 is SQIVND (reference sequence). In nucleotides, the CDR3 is TGTGCCAGTAGTATCCGGGCGGAGCGGGAGTTAACCTACAGTGAGCAGTTCTTC. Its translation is CASSIRAERELTYSEQFF.

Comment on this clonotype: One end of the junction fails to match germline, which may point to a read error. CDR3 DNA sequence: TGTCCCAGTAGCCTAACCCCAGGGTCAAAAACGCAGTATTTT. Its protein product is CPSSLTPGSKTQYF. The chain recombines TRBV11-2 with TRBJ2-3, with a tentative D call TRBD1 (5 bases). Germline lookup yields CDR1 SGHAT and CDR2 FQNNGV. CDR3 length: 14 amino acids.

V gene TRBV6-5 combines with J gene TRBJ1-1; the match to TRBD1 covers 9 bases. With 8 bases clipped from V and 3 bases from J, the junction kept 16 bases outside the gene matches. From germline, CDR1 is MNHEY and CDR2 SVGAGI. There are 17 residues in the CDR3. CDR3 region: CASGQTQDRGWDTEAFF. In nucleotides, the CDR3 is TGTGCCAGCGGGCAAACCCAGGACAGGGGATGGGACACTGAAGCTTTCTTT.

CDR3 in amino acids: CASSRTLAGDGDEQYF. The CDR3 nucleotides are TGCGCCAGCAGCCGGACCCTAGCGGGAGACGGGGACGAGCAGTACTTC. The V gene is TRBV4-1, the J gene TRBJ2-7; TRBD2 matches 10 bases. The V gene's germline CDR1 is MGHRA and CDR2 YSYEKL. The V segment lost 4 bases and the J segment 5 bases; nucleotides outside the gene matches: 11. The CDR3 covers 16 residues.

The CDR3 is CSARAGRNQETQYF. In DNA, the CDR3 is TGCAGTGCTAGAGCCGGAAGAAATCAAGAGACCCAGTACTTC. This chain links TRBV20-1 with TRBJ2-5; D remains unclear. Germline CDR1 DFQATT, CDR2 SNEGSKA (reference sequence). The CDR3 has 14 amino acids. V was shortened by 1 base and J by 2 bases, with 11 bases between the two germline ends.

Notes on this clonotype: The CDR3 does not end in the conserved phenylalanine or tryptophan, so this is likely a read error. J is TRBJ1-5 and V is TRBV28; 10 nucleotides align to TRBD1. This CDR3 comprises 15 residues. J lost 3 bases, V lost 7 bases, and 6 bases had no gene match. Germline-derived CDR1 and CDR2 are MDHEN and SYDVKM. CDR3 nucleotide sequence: TGTGCCAGCAAGGGGACAGGGGAGGACAATCAGCCCCAGCATCTT. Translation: CASKGTGEDNQPQHL.

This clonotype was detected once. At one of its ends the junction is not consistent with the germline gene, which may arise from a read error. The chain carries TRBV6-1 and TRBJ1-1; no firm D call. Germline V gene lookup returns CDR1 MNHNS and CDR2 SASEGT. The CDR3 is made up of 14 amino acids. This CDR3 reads CASNEGRRHTEVIF. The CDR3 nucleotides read TGTGCCAGCAACGAAGGTCGGCGGCACACTGAAGTTATCTTT.

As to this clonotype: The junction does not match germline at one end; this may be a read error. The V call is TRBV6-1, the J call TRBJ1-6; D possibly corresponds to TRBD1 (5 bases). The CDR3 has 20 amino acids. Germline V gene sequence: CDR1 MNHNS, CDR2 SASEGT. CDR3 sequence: CVSSDSSVRVDSSYNSPLHF. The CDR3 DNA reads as TGTGTCAGCAGTGACAGTTCAGTGAGAGTCGATAGCTCCTATAATTCACCCCTCCACTTT.

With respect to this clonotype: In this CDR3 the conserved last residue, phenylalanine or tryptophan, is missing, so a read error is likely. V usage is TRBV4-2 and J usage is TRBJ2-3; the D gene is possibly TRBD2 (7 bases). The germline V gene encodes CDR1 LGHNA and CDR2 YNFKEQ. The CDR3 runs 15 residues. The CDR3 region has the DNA TGTGTCAGCAGACCCAGTAAGGGGGGGCCAGATACGCAGTATCTT. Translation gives CVSRPSKGGPDTQYL.

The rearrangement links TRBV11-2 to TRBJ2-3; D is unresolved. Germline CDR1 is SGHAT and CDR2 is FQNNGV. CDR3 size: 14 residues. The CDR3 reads CVSSLTLGSNTQYF. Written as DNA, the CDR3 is TGTGTTAGCAGCCTAACCCTAGGGTCAAATACGCAGTATTTT.

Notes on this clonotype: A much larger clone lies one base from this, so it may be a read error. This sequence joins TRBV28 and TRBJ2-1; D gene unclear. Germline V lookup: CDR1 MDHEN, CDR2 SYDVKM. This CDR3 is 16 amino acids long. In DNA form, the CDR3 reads TGTGCCAGCAGCCCCTTTCGAGGATCCTCCTACAATGAGCAGCTCTTC. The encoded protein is CASSPFRGSSYNEQLF.

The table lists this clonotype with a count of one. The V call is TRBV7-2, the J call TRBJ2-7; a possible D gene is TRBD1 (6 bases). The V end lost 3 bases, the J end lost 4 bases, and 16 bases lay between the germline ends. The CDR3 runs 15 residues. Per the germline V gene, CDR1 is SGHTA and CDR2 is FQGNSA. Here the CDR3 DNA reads TGTGCCAGCAGCTTCCTCTTGGACAGTAATTACGAGCAGTACTTC. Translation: CASSFLLDSNYEQYF.

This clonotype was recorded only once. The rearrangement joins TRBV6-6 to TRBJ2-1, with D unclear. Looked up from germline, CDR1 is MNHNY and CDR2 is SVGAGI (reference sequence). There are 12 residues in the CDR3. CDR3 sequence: CVGSLGYNEQFF. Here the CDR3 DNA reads TGTGTCGGCAGCCTCGGCTACAATGAGCAGTTCTTC.

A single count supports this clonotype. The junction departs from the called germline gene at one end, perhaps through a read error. DNA of the CDR3: TGCATCGCTGAGGCAGGGGGAGAGACCCACTACTTC. The encoded protein is CIAEAGGETHYF. The J gene is TRBJ2-5, the V gene TRBV29-1; TRBD1 aligns across 7 bases. The CDR3 totals 12 residues. CDR1 and CDR2 from the germline V gene are SQVTM and ANQGSEA.

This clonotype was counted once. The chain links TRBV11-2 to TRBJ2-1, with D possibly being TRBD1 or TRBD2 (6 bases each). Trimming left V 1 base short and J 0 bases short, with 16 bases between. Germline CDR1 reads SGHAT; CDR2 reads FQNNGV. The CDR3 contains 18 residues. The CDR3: CASSLGGRRGASYNEQFF. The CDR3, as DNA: TGTGCCAGCAGCTTAGGGGGGAGGAGGGGGGCCTCCTACAATGAGCAGTTCTTC.

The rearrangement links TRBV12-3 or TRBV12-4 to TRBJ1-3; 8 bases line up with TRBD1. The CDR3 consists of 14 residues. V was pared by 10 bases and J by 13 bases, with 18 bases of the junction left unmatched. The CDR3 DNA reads TGTGCCAACAGGATGGACAGGGCTGAAACCACTATATATTTT. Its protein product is CANRMDRAETTIYF.